This T cell receptor beta chain was identified during a study of CD8 T cells in ankylosing spondylitis. Whole-study findings and limits: Reportedly, significant enrichment of disease-linked clones occurred in matched ankylosing spondylitis synovial fluid. For ankylosing spondylitis blood, a TCR beta motif of roughly 8 highly homologous variants appeared characteristic.

Per germline, CDR1 MNHEY and CDR2 SVGEGT. This CDR3 is built from 15 residues. Unmatched junction bases numbered 3, after V lost 2 bases and J lost 5 bases. Libraries for TCR beta were made by quantitative 5'-RACE with molecular barcodes. TCRdb called the 5' RACE reads again in MiXCR, with one record for every CDR3 protein. In the table there are about 460,000 distinct CDR3 sequences, roughly 5.3% of which are singletons. Note on this clonotype: The target antigen is unknown.

This clonotype was obtained from a male donor with ankylosing spondylitis. V usage is TRBV6-2 or TRBV6-3 and J usage is TRBJ2-5; TRBD1 agrees at 12 bases. The source material was blood, either unsorted or a sorted T cell fraction (not recorded which). For the CDR3, the DNA is TGTGCCAGCAGTTACGGGGACAGGGGGCCGGAGACCCAGTACTTC. This gives the protein CASSYGDRGPETQYF.